This T cell receptor (beta chain) was captured in a study of T cells in Graves' hyperthyroidism and ophthalmopathy (dated by TCRdb to between 2018 and 2021). In terms of the full investigation: Peripheral blood was sampled at the time of initial diagnosis, prior to any treatment. TCR Vbeta CDR3 sequencing of roughly 140 peripheral blood samples (43 ophthalmopathy, some 75 hyperthyroidism and roughly 17 progressor patients) is reported in the paper. To identify TCR V-J signatures that set the groups apart, the researchers used a discovery cohort of 100 patients, made up of under 50 with Graves' ophthalmopathy and some 55 with stable Graves' hyperthyroidism. Once sampling was done, hyperthyroidism patients were given methimazole at a starting dose of 30 mg daily, whereas ophthalmopathy patients were given high-dose intravenous methylprednisolone. Prospective prediction of ophthalmopathy was tested in an independent validation cohort of 18 to 20 hyperthyroidism patients and 15 to 17 patients who later progressed to ophthalmopathy. Thyroid tissue and blood T-cell repertoires from six Graves' hyperthyroidism patients were also compared in the study. The 95 to 100 discovery patients were randomly split 7:3 into training and test sets. Points the paper makes about the study in general: Sample size was not statistically predetermined, and investigators were not blinded to group allocation. Blood samples also contained most of the expanded thyroid clonotypes (frequency above 0.001), which suggests that blood repertoires may reflect thyroid immune responses. In validation, the model predicted progression to ophthalmopathy with around 71% sensitivity and roughly 72% specificity, a median of 6.5 months before onset. In cross-validation, a model built on a 13 V-J signature told ophthalmopathy apart from stable hyperthyroidism with 85% to 90% sensitivity and approximately 84% specificity, and in testing the same model reached 80%/75%.

The TCR beta CDR3 regions were amplified from RNA transcripts. The first round of RT-PCR for the TCR CDR3 was performed with the HTBI primer set and the Qiagen OneStep RT-PCR kit. Libraries were constructed in a second round of multiplex PCR, after which size selection and purification were carried out. The libraries were sequenced on an Illumina HiSeq2000 using paired-end 100 bp reads. Per the authors' processing: SOAPnuke was used to process the raw data, with reads discarded if the reads contained adapters or uncalled bases, had a mean Phred below 15, or lacked an exact constant-primer or identifier match. COPE v1.2.5 was used to merge high-quality paired reads, and clonotypes were defined as unique nucleotide sequences. MiTCR v1.1 was used to align clonotypes to the IMGT TRBV, TRBD and TRBJ reference segments. The analysis was restricted to V-J combinations with a frequency above 0.0001, which together covered about 99% of the repertoires. The TCS score was defined as F50 (clonal expansion) divided by E x V (chaos), with BLOSUM62-based TCRdist calculated between CDR3 peptides within each V-J. Welch's t-statistics and random forest reduced fewer than 600 V-J features to some 14, which were used in a naive Bayes classifier (R e1071). The public sequencing data were trimmed at Q25 with fastp and processed into clonotypes with MiXCR by TCRdb, which kept only in-frame beta chains. Each record represents a unique CDR3 protein, reported with the most common genes and DNA among its rows. None of the V and J calls come from the authors' own analysis; TCRdb made them. Recorded for this sample are about 690,000 distinct CDR3 sequences; 15% to 20% of them occurred a single time. In total, the top ten clones hold around 15% of the sample.

The germline V gene (reference sequence) gives CDR1 as WNHNN and CDR2 as SYGVQD. The CDR3 contains 14 residues, cysteine and phenylalanine counted. The entry retains the CDR3 DNA only, 42 bases that are in frame from base 1. Ends trimmed: V by 9 bases, J by 2 bases; bases unmatched to a gene: 10. Stable Graves' hyperthyroidism was defined as no progression to ophthalmopathy during 18 months of follow-up. Hyperthyroidism patients were newly diagnosed, had a disease duration of under 2 months, and were aged 18 to 65 years. The study excluded patients with uncontrolled infections, other autoimmune diseases, pregnancy or lactation. Diagnoses relied on clinical symptoms, serum thyroxine and TRAb, thyroid ultrasound and orbital computed tomography. PBMCs were isolated from approximately 10 ml of fresh peripheral blood by Ficoll-Paque density gradient centrifugation. Total RNA was extracted with Trizol reagent, and quality was checked on an Agilent 2100 Bioanalyzer.

Comment on this clonotype: The target of this receptor is not known. Base qualities are not recorded, but no much larger clone differs from it by a single base.

The sequence is built from TRBV10-1 and TRBJ2-7, and 7 bases in between align with TRBD1. Sample: blood. This TCR derives from a man over 45 with Graves' hyperthyroidism. DNA sequence: TGCGCCAGTAACCCCGGGACAGTGACCTACGAGCAGTACTTC. This is translated as CASNPGTVTYEQYF.